What follows are 21 T cell receptor beta chains derived from one specimen sequenced in a study of cytomegalovirus exposure and HLA in healthy donors. A multiplex PCR was run with 60 Vbeta primers and 13 Jbeta primers. Sequencing used immunoSEQ multiplex PCR; TCRdb keeps in-frame clones, though not all of them. Among under 200,000 clones listed, around 80% were seen once. What was sequenced was PBMCs. All receptors come from a woman aged 40 to 50 in good health and CMV-seropositive.

This clone has more than one count but fewer than ten. The chain recombines TRBV5-1 with TRBJ1-2; a weak D match, TRBD1 (5 bases). Trimming cost V 5 bases and J 4 bases, with 15 bases left between them. CDR1 and CDR2 from the germline V gene are SGHRS and YFSETQ. The CDR3 totals 14 residues. The CDR3 DNA sequence: TGCGCCAGCAGACAAAGGGGTTCCGGCTATGGCTACACCTTC. Translation: CASRQRGSGYGYTF.

The V gene is TRBV27, the J gene TRBJ1-1; D might be TRBD1 (5 bases). The germline V gene encodes CDR1 MNHEY and CDR2 SMNVEV (reference sequence). The CDR3 totals 15 residues. V was clipped by 3 bases and J by 1 base, with 12 bases between them. CDR3 region: CASSFKGVGNTEAFF. The CDR3 nucleotides are TGTGCCAGCAGTTTTAAAGGGGTGGGGAACACTGAAGCTTTCTTT.

The chain uses TRBV9 and TRBJ2-1; the D gene is possibly TRBD2 (6 bases). V was shortened by 5 bases and J by 6 bases, with 18 bases between the two germline ends. The germline CDR1 and CDR2 sequences are SGDLS and YYNGEE. The CDR3 contains 15 residues. This CDR3 is CASSVDQRAFNEQFF. The CDR3, as DNA: TGTGCCAGCAGTGTGGATCAGCGGGCGTTCAATGAGCAGTTCTTC.

This clone was counted a few times. J is TRBJ1-3 and V is TRBV25-1; no reliable D call. V was shortened by 4 bases and J by 0 bases, with 4 bases between the two germline ends. Germline V lookup: CDR1 MGHDK, CDR2 SYGVNS. The CDR3 contains 13 residues. The CDR3 nucleotides read TGTGCCAGCAGTGCACTCTCTGGAAACACCATATATTTT. It translates to CASSALSGNTIYF.

The chain recombines TRBV12-5 with TRBJ1-1; 7 positions agree with TRBD1. CDR1 and CDR2 (germline): LGHNT, FRNRAP. This CDR3 has 14 residues. J gave up 1 base and V 6 bases, and 5 bases lay outside the gene matches. This chain's CDR3 is CASGEDRRNTEAFF. The CDR3, as DNA: TGTGCTAGTGGCGAGGACAGGAGGAACACTGAAGCTTTCTTT.

The V and J genes are TRBV5-4 and TRBJ2-5; 9 positions agree with TRBD2. Germline CDR1 SGHNT, CDR2 YYREEE (reference sequence). The CDR3 has 14 amino acids. Unmatched junction bases numbered 6, after V lost 2 bases and J lost 7 bases. The CDR3 DNA reads TGTGCCAGCAGCTTTAGCGGGGGAGAAGGGACCCAGTACTTC. This encodes CASSFSGGEGTQYF.

The CDR3 DNA follows: TGTGCCAGCTCTCGGAACACTGAAGCTTTCTTT. It yields the protein CASSRNTEAFF. The chain carries TRBV18 and TRBJ1-1; D call uncertain. The V gene lost 6 bases and the J gene lost 1 base, with 3 bases spanning the gap. Germline V gene data show CDR1 as KGHSH and CDR2 as LQKENI. This CDR3 spans 11 amino acids.

This rearrangement joins TRBV6-1 to TRBJ1-5, with D unclear. Germline CDR1 and CDR2: MNHNS and SASEGT. This CDR3 has 15 residues. V was pared by 6 bases and J by 2 bases, with 14 bases between. The CDR3 region has the DNA TGTGCCAGCAGGCAAGAGCCCAACGGCAATCAGCCCCAGCATTTT. Its protein is CASRQEPNGNQPQHF.

The chain employs TRBV7-6 and TRBJ2-2; TRBD2 matches at 14 bases. Germline V gene data show CDR1 as SGHVS and CDR2 as FNYEAQ. This CDR3 is built from 17 residues. The ends lost 4 bases at V and 9 bases at J; junction bases unmatched: 10. CDR3 sequence: CASSSRRTSGGPRELFF. The CDR3 DNA sequence: TGTGCCAGCAGCTCACGGAGGACTAGCGGGGGGCCCCGGGAGCTGTTTTTT.

The V call is TRBV9, the J call TRBJ1-4; D gene unclear. Germline lookup yields CDR1 SGDLS and CDR2 YYNGEE. This CDR3 is 13 amino acids long. Trimming took off 3 bases at V and 5 bases at J, with 8 bases between the two ends. The CDR3 spells CASSAGINEKLFF. The CDR3 DNA reads as TGTGCCAGCAGCGCCGGGATAAATGAAAAACTGTTTTTT.

The chain is built from TRBV7-3 and TRBJ1-1; possibly TRBD1 for D (6 bases). The CDR3 extends over 14 amino acids. V lost 5 bases and J lost 5, with 15 bases in between. Germline V CDR1 and CDR2: SGHTA, FQGTGA. CDR3 loop: CASSPNRVGTEAFF. DNA of the CDR3: TGTGCCAGCAGCCCCAACAGGGTGGGGACTGAAGCTTTCTTT. Full variable domain (remainder filled in from reference TRBV7-3 and TRBJ1-1): GAGVSQTPSNKVTEKGKYVELRCDPISGHTALYWYRQSLGQGPEFLIYFQGTGAADDSGLPNDRFFAVRPEGSVSTLKIQRTERGDSAVYLCASSPNRVGTEAFFGQGTRLTVV.

This chain connects TRBV5-4 to TRBJ2-3; a possible D gene is TRBD1 (5 bases). There are 15 residues in the CDR3. CDR1 is SGHNT, CDR2 YYREEE, per germline (reference sequence). V lost 2 bases to trimming and J lost 0 bases, with 10 bases between them. This CDR3 reads CASSFKSGSTDTQYF. CDR3 in DNA: TGTGCCAGCAGCTTTAAGTCAGGGAGCACAGATACGCAGTATTTT.

Regarding this clone: This same CDR3 is encoded by further DNA sequences in the sample. The DNA for the CDR3 is TGTGCCAGCAGCCTCGCGTCTGGGGCCAACGTCCTGACTTTC. Its translation: CASSLASGANVLTF. The chain links TRBV27 to TRBJ2-6; D gene uncertain. The V gene lost 6 bases and the J gene lost 1 base, with 7 bases spanning the gap. Germline CDR1 and CDR2: MNHEY and SMNVEV (reference sequence). This CDR3 comprises 14 residues.

The chain uses TRBV6-5 and TRBJ1-2; 7 bases agree with TRBD1. Germline V gene sequence: CDR1 MNHEY, CDR2 SVGAGI. This CDR3 comprises 15 residues. Unmatched junction bases numbered 8, after V lost 5 bases and J lost 2 bases. The CDR3 bases are TGTGCCAGCAGTGGACAGGCCCTTAGAAACTATGGCTACACCTTC. It yields the protein CASSGQALRNYGYTF.

This clone was observed a handful of times. The chain recombines TRBV6-6 with TRBJ1-5; 8 bases fit TRBD1. V lost 6 bases and J lost 2; bases outside the gene matches: 3. The CDR3 is 14 amino acids. Germline V gene lookup returns CDR1 MNHNY and CDR2 SVGAGI (reference sequence). CDR3 nucleotides: TGTGCCAGCAGCCAGGGACAGGGCAATCAGCCCCAGCATTTT. Protein product: CASSQGQGNQPQHF.

The gene calls are TRBV5-4 and TRBJ1-2; D remains unclear. Germline V gene sequence: CDR1 SGHNT, CDR2 YYREEE (reference sequence). The CDR3 spans 14 residues. The V and J ends lost 4 bases and 0 bases respectively, with 10 bases between them. DNA of the CDR3: TGTGCCAGCAGCACACAGCCTCCTAACTATGGCTACACCTTC. Encoded protein: CASSTQPPNYGYTF.

The chain uses TRBV6-1 and TRBJ2-3; D not resolved. This CDR3 has 12 amino acids. V dropped 6 bases and J dropped 0 bases, with 4 bases sitting between them. Germline CDR1 is MNHNS and CDR2 is SASEGT. CDR3 nucleotide sequence: TGTGCCAGCAGGGCAAGCACAGATACGCAGTATTTT. Translating it yields CASRASTDTQYF.

The gene calls are TRBV5-1 and TRBJ2-3; 14 bases fit TRBD2. Germline V gives CDR1 SGHRS, CDR2 YFSETQ. With V trimmed by 4 bases and J by 2 bases, 9 bases remained unmatched. The CDR3 has 18 amino acids. The CDR3 spells CASSLGLAGVWPTDTQYF. CDR3 bases: TGCGCCAGCAGCCTGGGACTAGCGGGGGTATGGCCCACAGATACGCAGTATTTT.

The rearrangement joins TRBV7-2 to TRBJ1-2; perhaps TRBD1 as D (5 bases). Trimming stripped 4 bases from V and 2 bases from J, with 11 bases between. Germline loops: CDR1 SGHTA, CDR2 FQGNSA. The CDR3 contains 14 residues. The CDR3 spells CASSWGRENYGYTF. For the CDR3, the DNA is TGTGCCAGCAGCTGGGGACGGGAGAACTATGGCTACACCTTC.

The chain has TRBV28 and TRBJ1-1; D not resolved. The germline V and J ends were trimmed by 3 bases and 0 bases, with 20 bases remaining between them. The CDR3 is 18 amino acids. Germline-derived CDR1 and CDR2 are MDHEN and SYDVKM. The DNA of the CDR3 is TGTGCCAGCAGTTTGTTGATTGCGGCTGAAGATATGAACACTGAAGCTTTCTTT. Its protein is CASSLLIAAEDMNTEAFF. The variable domain in full, completed from reference TRBV28 and TRBJ1-1, reads DVKVTQSSRYLVKRTGEKVFLECVQDMDHENMFWYRQDPGLGLRLIYFSYDVKMKEKGDIPEGYSVSREKKERFSLILESASTNQTSMYLCASSLLIAAEDMNTEAFFGQGTRLTVV.

This clone was recorded a few times. V is TRBV11-1 and J is TRBJ2-2, with no clear D. The CDR3 runs to 14 residues. V lost 2 bases to trimming and J lost 6 bases, with 10 bases between them. Germline values: CDR1 SGHAT, CDR2 FQDESV (reference sequence). Written as DNA, the CDR3 is TGTGCCAGCAGCTTAAATATCGAGTCCGGGGAGCTGTTTTTT. Its protein is CASSLNIESGELFF. Variable domain in full (rest from reference TRBV11-1 and TRBJ2-2): EAEVAQSPRYKITEKSQAVAFWCDPISGHATLYWYRQILGQGPELLVQFQDESVVDDSQLPKDRFSAERLKGVDSTLKIQPAELGDSAMYLCASSLNIESGELFFGEGSRLTVL.